The clone carrying this TCR beta chain was seen many times. The antigen is undetermined. Relying on iRepertoire HTBI primers and Arm-PCR of CDR3 regions, the team built TCR beta libraries. TCRdb re-derived calls from the multiplex PCR reads in MiXCR, one entry per CDR3 protein. Of 350,000 to 450,000 distinct CDR3 sequences listed, 21% were seen once; the top ten hold more than 13%. CDR3 length: 14 residues. The germline gives CDR1 LNHNV, CDR2 YYDKDF (reference sequence). Trimming stripped 0 bases from V and 0 bases from J, with 6 bases between. These data come from a study of regulatory T cells in long-lasting Graves disease. General study points: Limited samples may have lowered accuracy.

This sample's time point: persistent/refractory GD, antithyroid drugs over 5 years with positive TRAb. Isolated PBMC RNA provided the starting material for the TCR library. The rearrangement links TRBV15 to TRBJ2-7; D gene ambiguous. Sequencing was performed on peripheral blood mononuclear cells (PBMCs), taken when the disease was refractory, from a patient treated with antithyroid drugs. This clonotype was sampled from a female donor with Graves disease. CDR3 amino acids: CATSRDTTSYEQYF. In DNA, the CDR3 is TGTGCCACCAGCAGAGACACGACCTCCTACGAGCAGTACTTC.